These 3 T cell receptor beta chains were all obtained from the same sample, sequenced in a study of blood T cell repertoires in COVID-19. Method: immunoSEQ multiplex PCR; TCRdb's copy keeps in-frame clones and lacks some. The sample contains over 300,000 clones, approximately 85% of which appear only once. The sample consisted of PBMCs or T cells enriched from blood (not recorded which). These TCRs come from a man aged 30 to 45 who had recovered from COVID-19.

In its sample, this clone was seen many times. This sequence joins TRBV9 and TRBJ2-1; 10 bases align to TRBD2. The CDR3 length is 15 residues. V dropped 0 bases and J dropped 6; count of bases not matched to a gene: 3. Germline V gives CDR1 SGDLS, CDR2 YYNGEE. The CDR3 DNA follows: TGTGCCAGCAGCGTAGTAGCGGGGGGTCGCAATGAGCAGTTCTTC. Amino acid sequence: CASSVVAGGRNEQFF.

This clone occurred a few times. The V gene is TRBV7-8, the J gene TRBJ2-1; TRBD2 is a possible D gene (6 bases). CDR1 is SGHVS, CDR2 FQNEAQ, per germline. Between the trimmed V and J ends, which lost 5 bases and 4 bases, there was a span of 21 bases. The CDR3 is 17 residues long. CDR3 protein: CASSPEEAGSRYNEQFF. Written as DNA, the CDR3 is TGTGCCAGCAGCCCCGAGGAAGCGGGTTCCCGGTACAATGAGCAGTTCTTC.

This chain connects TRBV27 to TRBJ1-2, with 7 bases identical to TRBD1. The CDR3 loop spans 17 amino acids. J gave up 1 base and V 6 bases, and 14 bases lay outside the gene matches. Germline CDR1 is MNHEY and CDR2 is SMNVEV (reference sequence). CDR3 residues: CASRRLRQGDSNYGYTF. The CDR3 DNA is TGTGCCAGCAGACGCCTCAGGCAGGGGGATAGTAACTATGGCTACACCTTC.